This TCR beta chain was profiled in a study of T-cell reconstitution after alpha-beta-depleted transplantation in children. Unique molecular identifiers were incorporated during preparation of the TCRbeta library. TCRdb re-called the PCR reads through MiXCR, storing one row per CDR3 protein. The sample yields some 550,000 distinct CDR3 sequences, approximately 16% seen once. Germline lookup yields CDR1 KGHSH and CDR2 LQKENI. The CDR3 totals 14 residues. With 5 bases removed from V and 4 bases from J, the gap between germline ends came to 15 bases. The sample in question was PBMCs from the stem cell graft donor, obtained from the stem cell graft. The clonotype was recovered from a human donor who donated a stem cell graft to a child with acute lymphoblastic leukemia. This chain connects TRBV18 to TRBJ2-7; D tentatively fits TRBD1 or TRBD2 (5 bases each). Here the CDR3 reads CASSDRTGPYEQYF. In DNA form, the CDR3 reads TGTGCCAGCTCAGACCGGACGGGACCATACGAGCAGTACTTC. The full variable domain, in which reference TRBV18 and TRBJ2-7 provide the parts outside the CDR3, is NAGVMQNPRHLVRRRGQEARLRCSPMKGHSHVYWYRQLPEEGLKFMVYLQKENIIDESGMPKERFSAEFPKEGPSILRIQQVVRGDSAAYFCASSDRTGPYEQYFGPGTRLTVT.